A single sample gave rise to the 23 T cell receptor beta chains below, sequenced in a study of vaccination effects on CD4 cells after COVID-19. These receptors are not linked to any known antigen. The repertoire was sequenced with immunoSEQ multiplex PCR; TCRdb's copy has only in-frame clones and lacks some. The sample carries under 25,000 clones, 55% to 80% recorded once. Using viral peptide pools, the ViraFEST assay grew out antigen-specific CD4+ T cells prior to sequencing. Following 10 days of culture, CD4+ T cells were isolated. Nucleocapsid antibodies stayed negative before and after vaccination, showing no earlier SARS-CoV-2 infection. This sample comprised CD4+ T cells from PBMCs cultured with SARS-CoV-2 spike peptides, obtained before COVID-19 vaccination. The receptors originated from a human donor who received a COVID-19 vaccine.

The J gene is TRBJ1-1, the V gene TRBV19, with unresolved D. Trimming took off 3 bases at V and 1 base at J, with 9 bases between the two ends. The CDR3 runs to 14 residues. From germline, CDR1 is LNHDA and CDR2 SQIVND (reference sequence). For the CDR3, the DNA is TGTGCCAGTAGTATTAGTCGCAGGAACACTGAAGCTTTCTTT. Protein product: CASSISRRNTEAFF.

The gene calls are TRBV18 and TRBJ2-7, with 8 bases fitting TRBD1. V trimming: 6 bases; J trimming: 2 bases; junction bases outside the gene matches: 9. The germline gives CDR1 KGHSH, CDR2 LQKENI. This CDR3 is 15 amino acids long. CDR3 DNA sequence: TGTGCCAGCTCTCCCGGGACAGGAATTACCTACGAGCAGTACTTC. Its protein product is CASSPGTGITYEQYF.

The chain couples TRBV6-1 to TRBJ1-2; 8 nucleotides match TRBD1. The junction had 14 bases not matched to a gene; V was cut back by 4 bases and J by 7 bases. Germline CDR1 is MNHNS and CDR2 is SASEGT. The CDR3 contains 16 residues. The CDR3 sequence is CASSAPDRGAQSGYTF. CDR3 coding DNA: TGTGCCAGCAGTGCCCCCGACAGGGGTGCACAAAGTGGCTACACCTTC.

CDR3 residues: CASSFQPTGGGNQPQHF. The CDR3, as DNA: TGTGCCAGCAGTTTCCAACCGACAGGGGGAGGCAATCAGCCCCAGCATTTT. V is TRBV27 and J is TRBJ1-5, with 9 bases lining up with TRBD1. Germline CDR1 MNHEY, CDR2 SMNVEV (reference sequence). This CDR3 comprises 17 residues. Trimming removed 3 bases from V and 2 bases from J; junction bases left unmatched: 8.

This clone is a singleton in its sample. The chain carries TRBV5-5 and TRBJ2-1; perhaps TRBD1 as D (6 bases). The CDR3 extends over 15 amino acids. CDR1 and CDR2 (germline): SGHKS, YYEKEE (reference sequence). V was trimmed by 5 bases and J by 2 bases, leaving 14 bases between them. The CDR3 region is CASRWEQGTYNEQFF. The CDR3 bases are TGTGCCAGCAGATGGGAACAGGGCACCTACAATGAGCAGTTCTTC.

This clone appeared a few times. The chain recombines TRBV19 with TRBJ2-1, with 10 bases matching TRBD2. CDR1 and CDR2 (germline): LNHDA, SQIVND (reference sequence). V dropped 6 bases and J dropped 0; count of bases not matched to a gene: 2. This CDR3 has 15 residues. The CDR3 nucleotides are TGTGCCAGTAGGGGACTAGCGCACTCCTACAATGAGCAGTTCTTC. The encoded protein is CASRGLAHSYNEQFF. Supplemented by reference TRBV19 and TRBJ2-1, the full variable domain reads DGGITQSPKYLFRKEGQNVTLSCEQNLNHDAMYWYRQDPGQGLRLIYYSQIVNDFQKGDIAEGYSVSREKKESFPLTVTSAQKNPTAFYLCASRGLAHSYNEQFFGPGTRLTVL.

This chain uses TRBV5-1 with TRBJ2-5; tentatively, D is TRBD2 (6 bases). CDR1 SGHRS and CDR2 YFSETQ come from the germline V gene. V shed 1 base and J shed 2 bases, with 18 bases lying between them. The CDR3 is made up of 17 amino acids. As DNA, the CDR3 is TGCGCCAGCAGCTTGCTCGGCGGGATAGGGATACAAGAGACCCAGTACTTC. Its protein is CASSLLGGIGIQETQYF. Full variable domain (missing parts from reference TRBV5-1 and TRBJ2-5): KAGVTQTPRYLIKTRGQQVTLSCSPISGHRSVSWYQQTPGQGLQFLFEYFSETQRNKGNFPGRFSGRQFSNSRSEMNVSTLELGDSALYLCASSLLGGIGIQETQYFGPGTRLLVL.

This rearrangement joins TRBV3-1 (or the pseudogene TRBV3-2) to TRBJ1-5; no clear D. CDR3 length: 12 amino acids. Germline V gene sequence: CDR1 LGHDT, CDR2 YNNKEL (reference sequence). Trimming pared 8 bases from V and 0 bases from J, leaving 5 bases between. The DNA of the CDR3 is TGTGCCAGCGGAACTAGCAATCAGCCCCAGCATTTT. Amino acid sequence: CASGTSNQPQHF.

DNA of the CDR3: TGTGCCAGCAGTTACACTTCGACAGCTTACTATGGCTACACCTTC. Protein sequence: CASSYTSTAYYGYTF. The chain links TRBV6-5 to TRBJ1-2; TRBD1 is a possible D gene (5 bases). This CDR3 is built from 15 residues. Germline CDR1 is MNHEY and CDR2 is SVGAGI. V lost 2 bases, J lost 3 bases, and 13 bases lay in between.

The chain joins TRBV7-9 to TRBJ1-6; 7 nucleotides align to TRBD1. V shed 1 base and J 3 bases; nucleotides not matched to a gene: 3. This CDR3 contains 16 residues. The germline V gene has CDR1 SEHNR and CDR2 FQNEAQ (reference sequence). In DNA, the CDR3 is TGTGCCAGCAGCTTAGGACGACAGGGCTATAATTCACCCCTCCACTTT. Amino acid sequence: CASSLGRQGYNSPLHF. Full variable domain (missing parts from reference TRBV7-9 and TRBJ1-6): DTGVSQNPRHKITKRGQNVTFRCDPISEHNRLYWYRQTLGQGPEFLTYFQNEAQLEKSRLLSDRFSAERPKGSFSTLEIQRTEQGDSAMYLCASSLGRQGYNSPLHFGNGTRLTVT.

The chain combines TRBV6-1 with TRBJ2-5; D ambiguous. Trimming left V 0 bases short and J 7 bases short, with 12 bases between. CDR1 is MNHNS, CDR2 SASEGT, per germline. The CDR3 length is 14 residues. The CDR3 spells CASSEALPSGTQYF. The CDR3, as DNA: TGTGCCAGCAGTGAAGCGCTCCCAAGTGGGACCCAGTACTTC.

This chain links TRBV4-1 with TRBJ2-3, with D tentatively TRBD1 or TRBD2 (6 bases each). The germline CDR1 and CDR2 sequences are MGHRA and YSYEKL. V lost 0 bases and J lost 2, with 12 bases in between. The CDR3 spans 16 residues. The CDR3 sequence is CASSQDRGEPTDTQYF. In DNA form, the CDR3 reads TGCGCCAGCAGCCAAGATAGGGGGGAGCCCACAGATACGCAGTATTTT.

Only one count was recorded for this clone. The J gene is TRBJ2-5, the V gene TRBV5-4; D not certain. The CDR3 is made up of 15 amino acids. Trimming shortened V by 0 bases and J by 5 bases, and 14 bases separated the two germline ends. Germline loops: CDR1 SGHNT, CDR2 YYREEE (reference sequence). The CDR3 region is CASSLVGGRRETQYF. The CDR3 nucleotides are TGTGCCAGCAGCTTGGTGGGCGGTCGTCGGGAGACCCAGTACTTC.

Written as DNA, the CDR3 is TGTGCCAGCAGTCCCAGGGGGAAGAACACTGAAGCTTTCTTT. It translates to CASSPRGKNTEAFF. V is TRBV6-6 and J is TRBJ1-1, with 7 bases fitting TRBD1. This CDR3 is 14 amino acids long. The J segment lost 1 base and the V segment lost 5 bases, leaving 4 bases of the junction unmatched. From germline, CDR1 is MNHNY and CDR2 SVGAGI (reference sequence).

The DNA of the CDR3 is TGCGCCAGCAGCCAAGTAAGGGAGACCCAGTACTTC. It encodes CASSQVRETQYF. The rearrangement uses TRBV4-1 and TRBJ2-5; D gene uncertain. This CDR3 has 12 residues. CDR1 is MGHRA, CDR2 YSYEKL, per germline. Trimming left V 1 base short and J 5 bases short, with 5 bases between.

The chain links TRBV5-1 to TRBJ2-7, with D perhaps assigned TRBD1 or TRBD2 (5 bases each). The CDR3 is 15 residues long. Trimming took 0 bases from V and 4 from J, leaving 14 bases between them. CDR1 SGHRS and CDR2 YFSETQ come from the germline V gene. This CDR3 is CASSLAVGRVYEQYF. CDR3 bases: TGCGCCAGCAGCTTGGCCGTGGGGCGGGTATACGAGCAGTACTTC.

The chain has TRBV21-1 and TRBJ2-4; the table calls TRBD1, which could not be checked here. TRBV21-1 is reported as a pseudogene. The CDR3 spans 16 residues. CDR3 sequence: CASSNWAGGPKNIQYF. The CDR3 DNA reads TGTGCCAGCAGCAACTGGGCAGGGGGCCCCAAAAACATTCAGTACTTC.

The chain is built from TRBV7-2 and TRBJ2-6; 7 bases map to TRBD1. With V trimmed by 3 bases and J by 1 base, 0 bases remained unmatched. Germline CDR1 is SGHTA and CDR2 is FQGNSA. This CDR3 has 15 amino acids. CDR3 residues: CASSLTGSGANVLTF. The CDR3 DNA reads TGTGCCAGCAGCTTGACAGGGTCTGGGGCCAACGTCCTGACTTTC.

The rearrangement uses TRBV29-1 and TRBJ2-7; the match to TRBD2 covers 7 bases. There are 14 residues in the CDR3. The V segment lost 5 bases and the J segment 2 bases; nucleotides outside the gene matches: 9. The germline V gene has CDR1 SQVTM and CDR2 ANQGSEA. The CDR3 sequence is CSVTPGTIAYEQYF. The CDR3 bases are TGCAGCGTTACTCCCGGGACTATCGCCTACGAGCAGTACTTC.

This clone occurred once. This chain uses TRBV29-1 with TRBJ1-5, with D maybe TRBD1 (6 bases). The CDR3 spans 13 residues. Per germline, CDR1 SQVTM and CDR2 ANQGSEA. V gave up 5 bases and J gave up 4 bases, with 12 bases separating them. The CDR3 reads CSVRSGANQPQHF. The CDR3 coding sequence is TGCAGCGTTCGCTCAGGGGCAAATCAGCCCCAGCATTTT.

The chain uses TRBV11-3 and TRBJ1-3; D unclear. V lost 5 bases and J 0 bases, leaving 14 bases between the germline ends. CDR1 is SGHNT, CDR2 YENEEA, per germline. The CDR3 covers 16 residues. CDR3 sequence (DNA): TGTGCCAGCAGCCCAGGAGGGTCGTCCTCTGGAAACACCATATATTTT. Its translation is CASSPGGSSSGNTIYF.

The rearrangement links TRBV29-1 to TRBJ2-3; 8 nucleotides line up with TRBD2. The length of the CDR3 is 12 residues. Germline loops: CDR1 SQVTM, CDR2 ANQGSEA. V shed 7 bases and J 5 bases; nucleotides not matched to a gene: 5. CDR3 region: CSGRGGVDTQYF. The CDR3 DNA reads TGCAGCGGACGGGGGGGGGTAGATACGCAGTATTTT.

The V gene is TRBV7-9, the J gene TRBJ2-6; possibly TRBD2 for D (5 bases). Germline values: CDR1 SEHNR, CDR2 FQNEAQ (reference sequence). V was clipped by 5 bases and J by 0 bases, with 20 bases between them. This CDR3 comprises 19 residues. In DNA, the CDR3 is TGTGCCAGCAGCCCCCCCCCGGCGGCAGACTACTCTGGGGCCAACGTCCTGACTTTC. Translation gives CASSPPPAADYSGANVLTF.